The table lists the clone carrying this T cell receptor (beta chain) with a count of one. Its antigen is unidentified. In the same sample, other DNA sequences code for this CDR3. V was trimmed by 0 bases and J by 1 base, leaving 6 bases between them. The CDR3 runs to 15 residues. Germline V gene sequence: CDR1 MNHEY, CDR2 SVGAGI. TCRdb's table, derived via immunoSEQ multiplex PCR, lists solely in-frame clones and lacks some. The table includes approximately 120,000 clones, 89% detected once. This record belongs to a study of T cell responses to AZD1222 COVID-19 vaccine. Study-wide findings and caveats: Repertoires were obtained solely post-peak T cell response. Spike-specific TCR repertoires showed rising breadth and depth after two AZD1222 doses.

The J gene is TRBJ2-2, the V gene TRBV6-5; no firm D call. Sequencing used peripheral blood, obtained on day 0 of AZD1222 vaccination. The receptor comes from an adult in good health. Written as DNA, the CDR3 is TGTGCCAGCAGTTACTCGAGAGAGAACACCGGGGAGCTGTTTTTT. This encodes CASSYSRENTGELFF.